These 17 T cell receptor beta chains share one sample of origin, sequenced in a study of Graves' ophthalmopathy and Graves' hyperthyroidism. Amplified material comprised TCR beta CDR3 regions derived from RNA transcripts. After a first-round RT-PCR with HTBI primers, a second-round multiplex PCR was run. TCRdb reprocessed the multiplex PCR reads with MiXCR, giving one entry per CDR3 protein. The table shows about 1.2 million distinct CDR3 sequences, with about 40% occurring only once. The sequenced sample consisted of peripheral blood or thyroid tissue (not recorded which). The receptor source for this set is an adult man with Graves' hyperthyroidism.

The V and J genes are TRBV10-3 and TRBJ2-2; 9 nucleotides align to TRBD1. Per the germline V gene, CDR1 is ENHRY and CDR2 is SYGVKD. Trimming at V came to 11 bases and at J to 6 bases, leaving 7 bases not matched to a gene. The CDR3 has 13 residues. CDR3 sequence reads: CAGTGDRAGELFF. The DNA for the CDR3 is TGTGCCGGCACGGGGGACAGGGCCGGGGAGCTGTTTTTT.

The sample holds many counts of this clonotype. The chain links TRBV11-2 to TRBJ2-5; D perhaps matches TRBD2 (5 bases). The length of the CDR3 is 15 residues. Trimming took off 5 bases at V and 5 bases at J, with 18 bases between the two ends. Germline V gene sequence: CDR1 SGHAT, CDR2 FQNNGV. DNA for the CDR3: TGTGCCAGCAGCCCCGTGGACTCAGCCAGGGAGACCCAGTACTTC. Amino acid sequence: CASSPVDSARETQYF. The complete variable domain, with remaining parts taken from reference TRBV11-2 and TRBJ2-5, reads EAGVAQSPRYKIIEKRQSVAFWCNPISGHATLYWYQQILGQGPKLLIQFQNNGVVDDSQLPKDRFSAERLKGVDSTLKIQPAKLEDSAVYLCASSPVDSARETQYFGPGTRLLVL.

The chain has TRBV5-1 and TRBJ1-1; D gene uncertain. The germline V and J ends were trimmed by 4 bases and 1 base, with 5 bases remaining between them. CDR1 and CDR2 from the germline V gene are SGHRS and YFSETQ. This CDR3 contains 12 residues. Here the CDR3 reads CASSNWNTEAFF. The CDR3 bases are TGCGCCAGCAGCAACTGGAACACTGAAGCTTTCTTT. The variable domain in full, completed from reference TRBV5-1 and TRBJ1-1, reads KAGVTQTPRYLIKTRGQQVTLSCSPISGHRSVSWYQQTPGQGLQFLFEYFSETQRNKGNFPGRFSGRQFSNSRSEMNVSTLELGDSALYLCASSNWNTEAFFGQGTRLTVV.

This clonotype has at least ten counts. V gene TRBV6-6 combines with J gene TRBJ2-7; TRBD2 is a possible D gene (6 bases). The CDR3 is 14 amino acids. CDR1 and CDR2 (germline): MNHNY, SVGAGI (reference sequence). V dropped 6 bases and J dropped 3 bases, with 15 bases sitting between them. CDR3 loop: CASSPMVADYEQYF. CDR3 DNA: TGTGCCAGCAGCCCCATGGTAGCGGACTACGAGCAGTACTTC.

The chain couples TRBV25-1 to TRBJ1-1; perhaps TRBD1 as D (6 bases). The CDR3 runs 16 residues. Trimming took 4 bases from V and 3 from J, leaving 18 bases between them. Germline V gives CDR1 MGHDK, CDR2 SYGVNS. CDR3 DNA: TGTGCCAGCAGTGGAACCCTCACAGGGAGTTACACTGAAGCTTTCTTT. This codes for CASSGTLTGSYTEAFF.

As concerns this clonotype: In this CDR3 the conserved last residue, phenylalanine or tryptophan, is missing, so a read error is likely. The chain has TRBV2 and TRBJ1-5; 8 positions agree with TRBD1. There are 14 residues in the CDR3. Germline V gives CDR1 SNHLY, CDR2 FYNNEI. CDR3 amino acids: CASSLQGGWQLQHL. The DNA for the CDR3 is TGTGCCAGCAGCCTACAGGGGGGGTGGCAGCTCCAGCATCTT.

The chain carries TRBV29-1 and TRBJ2-5; no firm D call. Germline V gives CDR1 SQVTM, CDR2 ANQGSEA. The CDR3 loop spans 13 amino acids. Between the trimmed V and J ends, which lost 6 bases and 1 base, there was a span of 12 bases. The CDR3 loop is CSVAPASQETQYF. The CDR3 DNA follows: TGCAGCGTCGCCCCAGCATCCCAAGAGACCCAGTACTTC. Full variable domain (outside the CDR3, taken from reference TRBV29-1 and TRBJ2-5): SAVISQKPSRDICQRGTSLTIQCQVDSQVTMMFWYRQQPGQSLTLIATANQGSEATYESGFVIDKFPISRPNLTFSTLTVSNMSPEDSSIYLCSVAPASQETQYFGPGTRLLVL.

V is TRBV9 and J is TRBJ2-7; 9 bases align to TRBD1. V gave up 4 bases and J gave up 5 bases; unmatched junction bases: 10. The CDR3 runs to 15 residues. Germline CDR1 reads SGDLS; CDR2 reads YYNGEE. This CDR3 is CASSPRTGVIHEQYF. CDR3 sequence (DNA): TGTGCCAGCAGCCCCCGGACAGGGGTTATCCACGAGCAGTACTTC.

This clonotype was counted only a few times. The V call is TRBV12-3 or TRBV12-4, the J call TRBJ1-6; D may be TRBD1 (6 bases). This CDR3 comprises 14 residues. The V gene lost 3 bases and the J gene lost 10 bases, with 13 bases spanning the gap. The DNA of the CDR3 is TGTGCCAGCAGTTTCCAGGGGATAGGGTCACCCCTCCACTTT. Translating it yields CASSFQGIGSPLHF.

This clonotype showed up just once. The rearrangement joins TRBV25-1 to TRBJ2-5; TRBD1 matches 8 bases. CDR3 length: 13 residues. Germline trimming cut 8 bases from V and 5 bases from J; bases unmatched to any gene: 7. Germline V gene sequence: CDR1 MGHDK, CDR2 SYGVNS. The CDR3 DNA reads TGTGCCAGCGGGACCAGGGGGCACGAGACCCAGTACTTC. This gives the protein CASGTRGHETQYF.

The chain employs TRBV5-1 and TRBJ1-1; the D is unclear. Germline V lookup: CDR1 SGHRS, CDR2 YFSETQ. The CDR3 has 22 residues. Between the trimmed V and J ends, which lost 0 bases and 0 bases, there was a span of 30 bases. The CDR3 DNA follows: TGCGCCAGCAGCTTGGTTGGTTTTGGGTTGTCGAACAGACGTAAAATGAACACTGAAGCTTTCTTT. Translation: CASSLVGFGLSNRRKMNTEAFF.

Comments on this clonotype: Since a much larger clone is just one base distant, this may be a read error. This rearrangement joins TRBV20-1 to TRBJ1-2; D remains unclear. The ends were cut back, 0 bases at V and 3 bases at J, with 8 bases in the middle. CDR1 DFQATT and CDR2 SNEGSKA come from the germline V gene (reference sequence). The CDR3 consists of 13 residues. The CDR3 sequence: CSARDQAYYGYTF. CDR3 DNA sequence: TGCAGTGCTAGAGATCAAGCATACTATGGCTACACCTTC.

A word on this clonotype: A much larger clone differs from this one at a single base, so this may be a read error. V gene TRBV25-1 combines with J gene TRBJ2-7; D is perhaps TRBD1 (6 bases). Looked up from germline, CDR1 is MGHDK and CDR2 is SYGVNS. This CDR3 contains 14 residues. The V end lost 6 bases, the J end lost 6 bases, and 18 bases lay between the germline ends. The CDR3 protein is CASSLEVRGCEQYF. CDR3 coding DNA: TGTGCCAGCAGCTTAGAGGTCAGGGGCTGCGAGCAGTACTTC.

The chain couples TRBV5-4 to TRBJ2-5; TRBD1 might be the D (6 bases). CDR3 size: 14 residues. CDR1 is SGHNT, CDR2 YYREEE, per germline (reference sequence). V was trimmed by 4 bases and J by 2 bases, leaving 12 bases between them. DNA of the CDR3: TGTGCCAGCAGCACCGGACAGAAGCAAGAGACCCAGTACTTC. It yields the protein CASSTGQKQETQYF.

This rearrangement joins TRBV6-1 to TRBJ2-5; D remains ambiguous. CDR1 MNHNS and CDR2 SASEGT come from the germline V gene. This CDR3 is 13 amino acids long. V lost 9 bases and J lost 1, with 12 bases in between. Here the CDR3 reads CASRDPGQETQYF. The CDR3, as DNA: TGTGCCAGTAGAGACCCTGGCCAAGAGACCCAGTACTTC.

The V call is TRBV9, the J call TRBJ2-2, with D possibly TRBD1 on 5 matching bases. The germline V and J ends were trimmed by 6 bases and 4 bases, with 13 bases remaining between them. CDR1 and CDR2 (germline): SGDLS, YYNGEE. The CDR3 spans 14 residues. The CDR3 DNA is TGTGCCAGCATGGACACCTCCTTCACCGGGGAGCTGTTTTTT. Protein product: CASMDTSFTGELFF.

This clonotype was counted at least ten times. The V call is TRBV19, the J call TRBJ1-1; TRBD1 is a possible D gene (6 bases). Germline V lookup: CDR1 LNHDA, CDR2 SQIVND (reference sequence). The CDR3 runs to 18 residues. The V end was cut by 6 bases, the J end by 1 base, with 24 bases between. The CDR3 loop reads CASSQSGRAGGANTEAFF. The CDR3 DNA reads TGTGCCAGTAGCCAGTCCGGCAGGGCCGGGGGCGCGAACACTGAAGCTTTCTTT.